This entry describes one T cell receptor (beta chain). V was clipped by 2 bases and J by 15 bases, with 20 bases between them. This CDR3 is built from 13 residues. Germline V gene lookup returns CDR1 SQVTM and CDR2 ANQGSEA. Treatment denoted: oral pan-JAK inhibitor, 5-10 mg twice daily. Samples from alopecia areata patients were lesional scalp punch biopsies and peripheral blood. Extracted from the samples, RNA was reverse transcribed into cDNA to serve as the sequencing template. The protocol was immunoSEQ multiplex PCR, while the TCRdb copy is restricted to in-frame clones and leaves out a portion. The table includes around 290,000 clones, 58% detected once. This record comes from a study of CD8+ T cells in alopecia areata. Background on the study: It was oral tofacitinib, at 5 to 10 mg twice daily, that treated patients received.

The sequencing used CD4+ T cells sorted from blood, collected at week 24, from a patient treated with tofacitinib. The rearrangement joins TRBV29-1 to TRBJ2-1; weak D call: TRBD1 (7 bases). The clonotype originates from a human donor with alopecia areata. The CDR3 sequence is CSVEKGGGDQGFF. CDR3 sequence (DNA): TGCAGCGTTGAAAAAGGGGGCGGGGACCAAGGGTTCTTC.